This TCR beta chain stems from a study of cytomegalovirus exposure and HLA in healthy donors. 60 Vbeta and 13 Jbeta primers were used in PCR. Assay: immunoSEQ multiplex PCR; the TCRdb copy retains only in-frame clones and omits some. The table has 150,000 to 200,000 clones, about 78% seen once. Germline CDR1 and CDR2: LNHDA and SQIVND (reference sequence). V lost 3 bases to trimming and J lost 6 bases, with 13 bases between them. This CDR3 spans 14 amino acids. The chain recombines TRBV19 with TRBJ2-3, with D unclear. This sequence was found in a man aged 40-49 years in good health and CMV-seronegative. Sequencing was performed on PBMCs. CDR3 protein: CASSMEQIPDTQYF. DNA for the CDR3: TGTGCCAGTAGTATGGAACAGATCCCCGATACGCAGTATTTT.